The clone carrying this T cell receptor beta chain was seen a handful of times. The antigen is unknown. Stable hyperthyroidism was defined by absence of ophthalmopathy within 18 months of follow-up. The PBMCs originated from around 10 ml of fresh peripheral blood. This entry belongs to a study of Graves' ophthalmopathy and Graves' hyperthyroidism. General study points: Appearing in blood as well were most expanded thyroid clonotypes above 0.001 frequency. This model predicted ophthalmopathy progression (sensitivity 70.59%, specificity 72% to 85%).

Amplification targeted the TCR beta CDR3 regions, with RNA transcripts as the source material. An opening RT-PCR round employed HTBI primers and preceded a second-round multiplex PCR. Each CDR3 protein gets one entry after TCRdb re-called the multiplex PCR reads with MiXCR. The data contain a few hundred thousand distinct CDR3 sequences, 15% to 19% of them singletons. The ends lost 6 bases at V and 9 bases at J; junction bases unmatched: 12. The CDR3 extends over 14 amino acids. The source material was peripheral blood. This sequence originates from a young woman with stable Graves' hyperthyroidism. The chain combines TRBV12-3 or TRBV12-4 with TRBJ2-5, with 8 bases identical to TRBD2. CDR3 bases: TGTGCCAGCAGGTTTCGGGGGGGCCGGGAGGCCCAGTACTTC. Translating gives CASRFRGGREAQYF.